These 29 T cell receptor beta chains share one sample of origin, sequenced in a study of response to subunit inactivated influenza vaccine. TCRdb recomputed calls from the RT-PCR reads with MiXCR, one row per CDR3 protein. The table lists approximately 530,000 distinct CDR3 sequences, less than 8% of them singletons, with 10% to 15% in the top ten. The starting material was PBMCs from blood, obtained 23 to 25 months after vaccination. These receptors originate from a man aged 50-75 years who received an inactivated influenza vaccine.

This clonotype was detected many times. The chain joins TRBV3-1 to TRBJ1-2; no clear D gene. CDR3 length: 15 residues. Germline CDR1 and CDR2: LGHDT and YNNKEL (reference sequence). Trimming stripped 0 bases from V and 4 bases from J, with 12 bases between. CDR3 in DNA: TGTGCCAGCAGCCAAGACAGATTAAGATTCTATGGCTACACCTTC. Translating it yields CASSQDRLRFYGYTF.

The table lists this clonotype with many counts. CDR3 protein: CASSTGTANTGELFF. The CDR3 coding sequence is TGTGCCAGCAGCACCGGGACAGCGAACACCGGGGAGCTGTTTTTT. The J gene is TRBJ2-2, the V gene TRBV6-1; 7 nucleotides agree with TRBD1. The V gene end was trimmed by 6 bases and the J gene end by 0 bases; junction bases not matched to a gene: 4. The CDR3 covers 15 residues. Germline loops: CDR1 MNHNS, CDR2 SASEGT.

The sample holds many counts of this clonotype. The chain is built from TRBV12-3 or TRBV12-4 and TRBJ2-1; 7 nucleotides line up with TRBD2. V lost 1 base to trimming and J lost 6 bases; unmatched junction nucleotides: 6. CDR3 length equals 15 residues. CDR3 sequence (DNA): TGTGCCAGCAGTTTAGTCCTAGCGGCCCCCAATGAGCAGTTCTTC. It specifies CASSLVLAAPNEQFF.

The chain is built from TRBV11-1 and TRBJ2-2; the match to TRBD1 covers 8 bases. Germline assignment: CDR1 SGHAT and CDR2 FQDESV (reference sequence). There are 14 residues in the CDR3. J lost 4 bases, V lost 5 bases, and 3 bases had no gene match. CDR3 DNA sequence: TGTGCCAGCAGCCGACAGGGGCCCACCGGGGAGCTGTTTTTT. Translated: CASSRQGPTGELFF.

Only a few counts were recorded for this clonotype. This chain connects TRBV5-6 to TRBJ2-1; 9 positions match TRBD1. Germline CDR1 and CDR2: SGHDT and YYEEEE. The CDR3 covers 15 residues. V shed 4 bases and J 4 bases; nucleotides not matched to a gene: 6. CDR3 loop: CASSGGTGSYNEQFF. The CDR3 nucleotides read TGTGCCAGCAGCGGCGGGACAGGGAGTTACAATGAGCAGTTCTTC.

The J gene is TRBJ2-7, the V gene TRBV20-1, with a weak D call TRBD1 (6 bases). The CDR3 totals 16 residues. CDR1 DFQATT and CDR2 SNEGSKA come from the germline V gene (reference sequence). Trimming removed 0 bases at V and 7 bases at J, with 22 bases between. Written as DNA, the CDR3 is TGCAGTGCTAGAGATCAGAGGACAGCCTTTTTGAGGGAGCAGTACTTC. It codes for CSARDQRTAFLREQYF.

This clonotype turned up a few times. The V gene is TRBV28, the J gene TRBJ2-7, with D perhaps matching TRBD1 or TRBD2 (5 bases each). The germline V gene has CDR1 MDHEN and CDR2 SYDVKM. The CDR3 runs to 14 residues. V gave up 5 bases and J gave up 1 base, with 12 bases separating them. The CDR3 DNA sequence: TGTGCCAGCAGTGCTGGGACGCATTCCTACGAGCAGTACTTC. Amino acids: CASSAGTHSYEQYF. Looking up the rest from reference TRBV28 and TRBJ2-7 gives the full variable domain: DVKVTQSSRYLVKRTGEKVFLECVQDMDHENMFWYRQDPGLGLRLIYFSYDVKMKEKGDIPEGYSVSREKKERFSLILESASTNQTSMYLCASSAGTHSYEQYFGPGTRLTVT.

The J gene is TRBJ2-3, the V gene TRBV7-2; 8 nucleotides align to TRBD2. The V gene end was trimmed by 4 bases and the J gene end by 6 bases; junction bases not matched to a gene: 12. The CDR3 runs 16 residues. Germline V gene data show CDR1 as SGHTA and CDR2 as FQGNSA. The CDR3 is CASSSKGLVGVDTQYF. The CDR3 DNA reads TGTGCCAGCAGCTCGAAGGGACTAGTGGGAGTTGATACGCAGTATTTT.

This clonotype was seen repeatedly, ten times or more. The chain combines TRBV6-5 with TRBJ2-3; D is possibly TRBD1 (6 bases). The germline V and J ends were trimmed by 8 bases and 1 base, with 7 bases remaining between them. The CDR3 is 12 amino acids. Germline V gives CDR1 MNHEY, CDR2 SVGAGI. This CDR3 is CASRTGTDTQYF. The CDR3 DNA sequence: TGTGCCAGCCGGACAGGCACAGATACGCAGTATTTT.

The rearrangement uses TRBV10-2 and TRBJ2-1; no reliable D call. The germline CDR1 and CDR2 sequences are WSHSY and SAAADI. The CDR3 is 13 residues long. V lost 6 bases and J lost 6, with 12 bases in between. The CDR3 loop is CASSRSLSNEQFF. The CDR3 DNA reads as TGCGCCAGCAGCCGCAGTCTGTCCAATGAGCAGTTCTTC.

There are a few counts of this clonotype. The genes are TRBV4-3 and TRBJ2-1; no firm D call. The CDR3 loop spans 14 amino acids. Trimming shortened V by 0 bases and J by 2 bases, and 5 bases separated the two germline ends. The germline gives CDR1 LGHNA, CDR2 YSLEER. The DNA for the CDR3 is TGCGCCAGCAGCCAAGAGTCCCCCTACAATGAGCAGTTCTTC. Translating it yields CASSQESPYNEQFF.

V and J are TRBV24-1 and TRBJ2-3; no firm D call. V was pared by 3 bases and J by 8 bases, with 5 bases between. The CDR3 spans 11 residues. The germline gives CDR1 KGHDR, CDR2 SFDVKD. The CDR3, as DNA: TGTGCCACCAGTGATCCTGGTACGCAGTATTTT. Translation: CATSDPGTQYF.

This chain uses TRBV7-9 with TRBJ1-2, with D hard to call. Germline V gene sequence: CDR1 SEHNR, CDR2 FQNEAQ (reference sequence). The CDR3 consists of 15 residues. Deletions cut 4 bases from V and 2 bases from J, with 14 bases between. The CDR3 bases are TGTGCCAGCAGCTCCCAGCGGGTCAAGAACTATGGCTACACCTTC. Translating gives CASSSQRVKNYGYTF.

The V and J genes are TRBV29-1 and TRBJ2-5, with unresolved D. This CDR3 is 12 amino acids long. Trimming cost V 5 bases and J 0 bases, with 7 bases left between them. The germline gives CDR1 SQVTM, CDR2 ANQGSEA. The CDR3 loop reads CSVQSYQETQYF. The CDR3 DNA is TGCAGCGTTCAGTCCTACCAAGAGACCCAGTACTTC. Full variable domain (outside the CDR3, taken from reference TRBV29-1 and TRBJ2-5): SAVISQKPSRDICQRGTSLTIQCQVDSQVTMMFWYRQQPGQSLTLIATANQGSEATYESGFVIDKFPISRPNLTFSTLTVSNMSPEDSSIYLCSVQSYQETQYFGPGTRLLVL.

This clonotype was found many times. The gene calls are TRBV12-3 or TRBV12-4 and TRBJ1-6; D uncertain. Trimming removed 2 bases from V and 7 bases from J, with 18 bases in between. This CDR3 region has 17 residues. CDR3 residues: CASSLFVLGRRNSPLHF. The DNA for the CDR3 is TGTGCCAGCAGTTTATTCGTCCTCGGACGGCGCAATTCACCCCTCCACTTT.

This clonotype was counted many times. The chain recombines TRBV10-3 with TRBJ2-3; D is ambiguous. The ends were cut back, 3 bases at V and 1 base at J, with 17 bases in the middle. The CDR3 totals 17 residues. CDR1 and CDR2 from the germline V gene are ENHRY and SYGVKD. This chain's CDR3 is CAISDRTQLKGTDTQYF. The CDR3 region has the DNA TGTGCCATCAGTGACCGGACCCAACTAAAGGGCACAGATACGCAGTATTTT.

This chain links TRBV4-2 with TRBJ2-7; D tentatively reads TRBD1 or TRBD2 (5 bases each). This CDR3 has 15 residues. Trimming pared 3 bases from V and 2 bases from J, leaving 14 bases between. Looked up from germline, CDR1 is LGHNA and CDR2 is YNFKEQ. The CDR3 here is CASSQPGTSAYEQYF. For the CDR3, the DNA is TGTGCCAGCAGCCAGCCTGGGACCTCTGCCTACGAGCAGTACTTC.

V is TRBV12-3 or TRBV12-4 and J is TRBJ2-5, with D uncertain. The V end lost 3 bases, the J end lost 3 bases, and 8 bases lay between the germline ends. The CDR3 extends over 13 amino acids. This CDR3 is CASSLSRKETQYF. CDR3 sequence (DNA): TGTGCCAGCAGTTTGAGTCGCAAAGAGACCCAGTACTTC.

The sample holds many counts of this clonotype. The chain couples TRBV28 to TRBJ2-7; D not resolved. Per the germline V gene, CDR1 is MDHEN and CDR2 is SYDVKM. This CDR3 contains 11 residues. V was trimmed by 5 bases and J by 4 bases, leaving 6 bases between them. The CDR3 protein is CASSRQYEQYF. The CDR3 nucleotides read TGTGCCAGCAGTCGGCAGTACGAGCAGTACTTC.

Only a few counts were recorded for this clonotype. The chain recombines TRBV6-2 or TRBV6-3 with TRBJ1-1; D not resolved. Germline V gives CDR1 MNHEY, CDR2 SVGEGT. V was cut by 0 bases and J by 3 bases, with 17 bases left in between. The CDR3 totals 17 residues. CDR3 in DNA: TGTGCCAGCAGTTACTCTACCCTAGCTAAGTGGGACACTGAAGCTTTCTTT. It specifies CASSYSTLAKWDTEAFF.

In its sample, this clonotype was seen a few times. V gene TRBV20-1 combines with J gene TRBJ1-2; no reliable D call. Germline V lookup: CDR1 DFQATT, CDR2 SNEGSKA (reference sequence). There are 13 residues in the CDR3. The V gene lost 3 bases and the J gene lost 0 bases, with 8 bases spanning the gap. The CDR3: CSARYSSNYGYTF. The CDR3 DNA reads as TGCAGTGCTAGGTATTCCTCTAACTATGGCTACACCTTC.

V usage is TRBV5-1 and J usage is TRBJ2-3, with 8 positions matching TRBD2. The germline gives CDR1 SGHRS, CDR2 YFSETQ. The V and J ends lost 4 bases and 0 bases, in that order; junction bases with no gene match: 7. The CDR3 runs 16 residues. The CDR3 region has the DNA TGCGCCAGCAGCCTTCCACTAGCGGACAGCACAGATACGCAGTATTTT. Protein product: CASSLPLADSTDTQYF.

In its sample, this clonotype was seen many times. The chain is built from TRBV4-2 and TRBJ1-1; the match to TRBD1 covers 9 bases. The CDR3 totals 15 residues. J gave up 3 bases and V 0 bases, and 2 bases lay outside the gene matches. CDR1 is LGHNA, CDR2 YNFKEQ, per germline. The DNA for the CDR3 is TGTGCCAGCAGCCAAGAGGGACAGGGATACACTGAAGCTTTCTTT. This codes for CASSQEGQGYTEAFF.

This clonotype has only a few counts. The chain couples TRBV15 to TRBJ2-7; D ambiguous. The CDR3 has 12 amino acids. The germline V gene encodes CDR1 LNHNV and CDR2 YYDKDF (reference sequence). The germline V and J ends were trimmed by 4 bases and 6 bases, with 10 bases remaining between them. CDR3 sequence (DNA): TGTGCCACCAGCAATGGGATCACCGAGCAGTACTTC. This translates into CATSNGITEQYF. The complete variable domain, with remaining parts taken from reference TRBV15 and TRBJ2-7, reads DAMVIQNPRYQVTQFGKPVTLSCSQTLNHNVMYWYQQKSSQAPKLLFHYYDKDFNNEADTPDNFQSRRPNTSFCFLDIRSPGLGDTAMYLCATSNGITEQYFGPGTRLTVT.

The chain joins TRBV28 to TRBJ2-5, with 8 bases fitting TRBD1. Germline CDR1 reads MDHEN; CDR2 reads SYDVKM. V lost 5 bases to trimming and J lost 3 bases; unmatched junction nucleotides: 5. This CDR3 has 14 residues. The CDR3 region is CASSPDRVEETQYF. In nucleotides, the CDR3 is TGTGCCAGCAGTCCGGACAGGGTCGAAGAGACCCAGTACTTC.

This clonotype appeared many times. The rearrangement uses TRBV6-5 and TRBJ1-5; the D gene is possibly TRBD1 (5 bases). V lost 2 bases to trimming and J lost 3 bases, with 11 bases between them. The CDR3 is made up of 15 amino acids. Per the germline V gene, CDR1 is MNHEY and CDR2 is SVGAGI. CDR3 region: CASSYPRGSNQPQHF. CDR3 in DNA: TGTGCCAGCAGTTACCCTAGGGGTTCCAATCAGCCCCAGCATTTT.

This clonotype turned up a few times. V usage is TRBV5-1 and J usage is TRBJ1-3, with a tentative D call TRBD1 (5 bases). This CDR3 has 15 residues. Trimming took 4 bases from V and 4 from J, leaving 15 bases between them. CDR1 is SGHRS and CDR2 is YFSETQ in the germline V gene. The CDR3 sequence: CASSKGLSTGNTIYF. CDR3 nucleotides: TGCGCCAGCAGCAAGGGACTTTCGACCGGAAACACCATATATTTT.

This chain connects TRBV30 to TRBJ2-7; D is undetermined. This CDR3 region has 15 residues. CDR1 GTSNPN and CDR2 SVGIG come from the germline V gene (reference sequence). Trimming pared 0 bases from V and 0 bases from J, leaving 12 bases between. In DNA, the CDR3 is TGTGCCTGGAGTGTAGGTAACTCCCACTCCTACGAGCAGTACTTC. Its protein product is CAWSVGNSHSYEQYF.

Only a few counts were recorded for this clonotype. CDR3 coding DNA: TGTGCCACTTCGGGACAGATCTACGAGCAGTACTTC. The encoded protein is CATSGQIYEQYF. This chain joins TRBV6-6 and TRBJ2-7; TRBD1 aligns across 7 bases. V gave up 10 bases and J gave up 3 bases; unmatched junction bases: 6. The CDR3 runs 12 residues. From germline, CDR1 is MNHNY and CDR2 SVGAGI (reference sequence).